This T cell receptor (beta chain) comes out of a study of CD8+ T cells in alopecia areata (dated by TCRdb to 2016 to 2018). Describing the broader study: Treated patients were enrolled in an open-label pilot trial of oral tofacitinib, 5 to 10 mg twice daily, for moderate-to-severe alopecia areata. Tofacitinib was administered for 6 to 18 months, and 6 months of follow-up off drug were then conducted to assess delayed response and recurrence. For the treated patients, the SALT score, which quantifies what percentage of scalp surface area is affected, served as the measure of disease severity. High-throughput TCRbeta sequencing was used to examine T cell clonal expansion in alopecia areata in both the C3H/HeJ mouse model and human patients. Scalp tissue and sorted CD4+ and CD8+ peripheral blood T cells from patchy and totalis/universalis alopecia areata patients and from healthy controls were covered by human TCRbeta sequencing. Patients on tofacitinib were biopsied at baseline and after 4 and 24 weeks of treatment, and several of the patients also had a later scalp biopsy. Scalp clonality was compared among normal scalp (n=4), patchy alopecia areata scalp (n=8), and alopecia totalis/universalis scalp (n=8). RNA was extracted with the PAXgene miRNA kit for fixed scalp, the miRNeasy kit for PBMCs, and the RNeasy kit for mouse skin. TCRbeta CDR3 regions were amplified by immunoSEQ multiplex PCR with 35 Vbeta forward and 13 Jbeta reverse primers.

Including the terminal cysteine and phenylalanine, the CDR3 comprises 16 residues. Only the CDR3 portion is preserved as DNA: 48 bases, with reading frame beginning at the first base. CDR1 SEHNR and CDR2 FQNEAQ are derived from the germline V gene (reference sequence). Clipping removes 7 bases from V and 0 bases from J, with 12 as the unmatched junction base count. Per the publication, the time point label means: 4 weeks on oral tofacitinib. The label giving this sample's treatment or condition can be read as: oral pan-JAK inhibitor, 5-10 mg twice daily. From alopecia areata patients, peripheral blood was collected along with lesional scalp punch biopsies. PBMCs were isolated by density centrifugation and stained for CD3, CD4 and CD8, after which CD4+ and CD8+ T cells were sorted on a FACSAria. The method behind the library was the immunoSEQ multiplex PCR assay. RNA was extracted from all samples and reverse transcribed into cDNA as template for TCR sequencing. First-strand cDNA was synthesized with SuperScript III using a 2:1 mix of oligo-dT and random hexamers. Amplification bias was assessed with a synthetic immune receptor repertoire, and residual bias was removed computationally. On the authors' methods: Raw reads were preprocessed to remove errors, and CDR3 was defined by IMGT conventions from the conserved cysteine to phenylalanine. To get clonality, Shannon entropy was normalized by log2 of the number of productive unique TCRs and the result was subtracted from 1. Scalp TCRbeta sequences were cross-referenced with sorted blood CD4 and CD8 repertoires so that the CD4 or CD8 identity of scalp clones could be inferred. TCRdb carries this immuneACCESS record with in-frame sequences only. Its versions omit some clonotypes, under half of them owing to an unresolved V gene in the studies checked, with the rest unexplained. The V and J calls and clone size are taken from that table; D and trimming were inferred from the DNA. A total of about 210,000 clones appear in this sample, under 60% of them only once. In total, the top ten clones hold 1.5% to 2% of the sample.

This clone was counted between two and nine times. Its antigen target is currently unknown. Per-nucleotide qualities are absent, and no much larger clonotype sits a single base away. General study outcomes and caveats: The treated cohort was small, with a single nonresponder, so links between baseline CD8+ expansion and response need larger studies. Unlike mouse skin, which is dominated by gammadelta T cells, normal human skin has resident alphabeta T cells that are also sequenced, and this complicates analysis of the scalp TCR repertoire. Tofacitinib significantly lowered scalp clonality and the number of expanded CD8+ clones among the top 100 scalp clones. Compared with mice, TCR sequences shared between patients were less clear, possibly partly because of HLA diversity across the patient population. Many expanded lesional clones were found to persist in scalp and blood during tofacitinib treatment, and relapse after treatment cessation may be partly explained by this persistence. Compared with normal scalp, lesional scalp had higher clonality and more expanded CD8+ clones, particularly in alopecia totalis/universalis, a pattern that suggests antigenic drive.

The sequence links TRBV7-9 to TRBJ2-7; 7 central nucleotides agree with TRBD1. The starting material was CD4+ T cells sorted from blood, obtained at week 4, from a patient treated with tofacitinib. This clonotype was sampled from a human donor with alopecia areata. The sequenced DNA is TGTGCCAGCACCGCCTGGGACAGTCAAAGCTCCTACGAGCAGTACTTC. Its translation is CASTAWDSQSSYEQYF.